The 29 T cell receptor beta chains below all came from one sample that was sequenced in a study of T cell responses to AZD1222 COVID-19 vaccine. This table comes from immunoSEQ multiplex PCR, and its TCRdb copy is limited to in-frame clones, with some not included. This sample carries 150,000 or so clones, 80% to 95% of them seen once, and the ten largest clones take roughly 2.2%. The sequences come from peripheral blood, collected on day 0 of AZD1222 vaccination. These receptors originate from an adult in good health.

The J gene is TRBJ2-3, the V gene TRBV28; TRBD1 is a possible D gene (5 bases). Germline V gene lookup returns CDR1 MDHEN and CDR2 SYDVKM. The V and J ends lost 4 bases and 8 bases respectively, with 22 bases between them. This CDR3 has 16 amino acids. The CDR3 DNA reads as TGTGCCAGCAGTTCGGATGACAGTTGGAGTCCGGCTACGCAGTATTTT. Translating gives CASSSDDSWSPATQYF.

This sequence joins TRBV3-1 (or the pseudogene TRBV3-2) and TRBJ1-1; 8 bases agree with TRBD1. CDR1 is LGHDT and CDR2 is YNNKEL in the germline V gene (reference sequence). The CDR3 has 17 amino acids. The ends lost 3 bases at V and 3 bases at J; junction bases unmatched: 12. The CDR3 loop reads CASSQGTGVGMYTEAFF. The CDR3 DNA is TGTGCCAGCAGCCAGGGGACAGGCGTAGGTATGTACACTGAAGCTTTCTTT.

The chain joins TRBV7-2 to TRBJ2-3, with D maybe TRBD1 (6 bases). The CDR3 is 14 amino acids. Germline V CDR1 and CDR2: SGHTA, FQGNSA. Trimming shortened V by 2 bases and J by 5 bases, and 11 bases separated the two germline ends. For the CDR3, the DNA is TGTGCCAGCAGCTTATGGGGGCCAGGAGATACGCAGTATTTT. Protein: CASSLWGPGDTQYF.

This chain uses TRBV7-3 with TRBJ1-1, with D hard to call. Trimming took off 5 bases at V and 1 base at J, with 11 bases between the two ends. This CDR3 contains 14 residues. The germline V gene has CDR1 SGHTA and CDR2 FQGTGA. The DNA of the CDR3 is TGTGCCAGCAGCCCCTTGGGAGGGAACACTGAAGCTTTCTTT. It yields the protein CASSPLGGNTEAFF.

The V and J genes are TRBV10-3 and TRBJ1-1; D perhaps matches TRBD1 (5 bases). Germline CDR1 reads ENHRY; CDR2 reads SYGVKD. Deletions cut 7 bases from V and 2 bases from J, with 14 bases between. The CDR3 length is 14 residues. CDR3 loop: CAITTGATNTEAFF. For the CDR3, the DNA is TGTGCCATCACCACCGGGGCCACCAACACTGAAGCTTTCTTT.

The rearrangement uses TRBV24-1 and TRBJ2-5; TRBD2 matches 7 bases. The CDR3 runs to 16 residues. V lost 3 bases and J lost 1; bases outside the gene matches: 7. Germline assignment: CDR1 KGHDR and CDR2 SFDVKD. The CDR3 DNA sequence: TGTGCCACCAGTGATCCCCCCGGGGGGACCCAAGAGACCCAGTACTTC. It is translated as CATSDPPGGTQETQYF.

The chain employs TRBV6-4 and TRBJ1-2, with a possible D match to TRBD1 (6 bases). Trimming left V 3 bases short and J 4 bases short, with 12 bases between. Germline CDR1 MRHNA, CDR2 SNTAGT. The CDR3 has 14 amino acids. The CDR3 region has the DNA TGTGCCAGCAGTGAAATTGCGGGGGCCTATGGCTACACCTTC. Translating it yields CASSEIAGAYGYTF.

The sample holds one count of this clone. The genes are TRBV7-6 and TRBJ2-1, with TRBD2 identical over 14 bases. CDR1 SGHVS and CDR2 FNYEAQ come from the germline V gene. This CDR3 has 17 amino acids. The junction had 10 bases not matched to a gene; V was cut back by 4 bases and J by 8 bases. The CDR3 protein is CASSSRLAGGPGHEQFF. Written as DNA, the CDR3 is TGTGCCAGCAGCTCCAGACTAGCGGGAGGGCCGGGGCATGAGCAGTTCTTC.

The chain joins TRBV28 to TRBJ2-3; 9 bases fit TRBD1. Per germline, CDR1 MDHEN and CDR2 SYDVKM. J was trimmed by 1 base and V by 6 bases; bases with no gene match: 17. This CDR3 spans 19 amino acids. The CDR3 reads CASSKASLTTGGGTDTQYF. The CDR3 nucleotides read TGTGCCAGCAGCAAAGCATCCCTGACGACAGGGGGGGGCACAGATACGCAGTATTTT.

CDR3 DNA sequence: TGTGCCAGCAGCGTAGGAGGGACAGGGGGCTTTTCCTATGGCTACACCTTC. This codes for CASSVGGTGGFSYGYTF. V gene TRBV9 combines with J gene TRBJ1-2, with 12 bases fitting TRBD1. There are 17 residues in the CDR3. Germline-derived CDR1 and CDR2 are SGDLS and YYNGEE. J was trimmed by 4 bases and V by 0 bases; bases with no gene match: 7.

The CDR3 DNA follows: TGCGCCAGCAGCCAAGATTATGACAGGCCCAACGAGCAGTACTTC. Amino acids: CASSQDYDRPNEQYF. The V and J genes are TRBV4-1 and TRBJ2-7, with D possibly TRBD1 on 6 matching bases. CDR3 length: 15 residues. V was trimmed by 0 bases and J by 5 bases, leaving 14 bases between them. Germline CDR1 MGHRA, CDR2 YSYEKL.

Only one count was recorded for this clone. The chain combines TRBV6-5 with TRBJ1-5; tentative D call: TRBD1 (5 bases). The CDR3 contains 15 residues. The germline CDR1 and CDR2 sequences are MNHEY and SVGAGI. The germline V and J ends were trimmed by 5 bases and 6 bases, with 17 bases remaining between them. The CDR3 DNA is TGTGCCAGCAGTACCGACCCGGGGGGTGGTCAGCCCCAGCATTTT. Amino acid sequence: CASSTDPGGGQPQHF.

The rearrangement uses TRBV5-1 and TRBJ2-3, with a possible D match to TRBD2 (6 bases). CDR1 is SGHRS, CDR2 YFSETQ, per germline. The length of the CDR3 is 16 residues. V was trimmed by 0 bases and J by 5 bases, leaving 16 bases between them. The CDR3 region is CASSLGGSGGEDTQYF. The CDR3 nucleotides are TGCGCCAGCAGCTTGGGAGGTAGCGGAGGAGAAGATACGCAGTATTTT.

The chain has TRBV10-3 and TRBJ1-5, with 7 bases that match TRBD1. Germline values: CDR1 ENHRY, CDR2 SYGVKD. The V and J ends lost 10 bases and 3 bases, in that order; junction bases with no gene match: 12. The CDR3 consists of 15 residues. The CDR3 bases are TGTGCCACCGGCACAGGGGCCCAATCCAATCAGCCCCAGCATTTT. This gives the protein CATGTGAQSNQPQHF.

V gene TRBV7-9 combines with J gene TRBJ2-7; the match to TRBD1 covers 7 bases. This CDR3 is 15 amino acids long. Trimming removed 0 bases from V and 5 bases from J; junction bases left unmatched: 7. Per the germline V gene, CDR1 is SEHNR and CDR2 is FQNEAQ (reference sequence). CDR3 sequence reads: CASSLAETGLDEQYF. The CDR3 DNA sequence: TGTGCCAGCAGCTTAGCTGAGACAGGGTTGGACGAGCAGTACTTC.

The chain couples TRBV4-3 to TRBJ2-4; 10 bases match TRBD1. Trimming took 0 bases from V and 0 from J; bases not matched to a gene: 14. The CDR3 sequence is 21 residues long. Germline V gives CDR1 LGHNA, CDR2 YSLEER. The DNA for the CDR3 is TGCGCCAGCAGCCAAGAGGCCGGGACAGGGGATGTAGGGCTAGCCAAAAACATTCAGTACTTC. Protein product: CASSQEAGTGDVGLAKNIQYF.

There are a few counts of this clone. Written as DNA, the CDR3 is TGTGCCAGCAGCCAAGCGACTGCCAATGAGCAGTTCTTC. Its protein product is CASSQATANEQFF. V usage is TRBV7-3 and J usage is TRBJ2-1; no firm D call. The ends were cut back, 5 bases at V and 6 bases at J, with 11 bases in the middle. This CDR3 has 13 amino acids. Germline V lookup: CDR1 SGHTA, CDR2 FQGTGA.

The V gene is TRBV9, the J gene TRBJ1-2, with 8 bases aligning to TRBD1. The germline CDR1 and CDR2 sequences are SGDLS and YYNGEE. V dropped 0 bases and J dropped 2; count of bases not matched to a gene: 9. The CDR3 has 17 amino acids. CDR3 nucleotide sequence: TGTGCCAGCAGCGTAGCTCGAGGACAGGGAGACAACTATGGCTACACCTTC. Protein product: CASSVARGQGDNYGYTF.

The V gene is TRBV21-1, the J gene TRBJ2-3; the D call in the table, TRBD2, was not verified against the DNA. TRBV21-1 has pseudogene status. The CDR3 covers 17 residues. The CDR3, as DNA: TGTGCCAGCAGCAAAGGCGGGGGGATTGTTTTTACAGATACGCAGTATTTT. Protein sequence: CASSKGGGIVFTDTQYF.

The rearrangement joins TRBV6-5 to TRBJ2-7; TRBD2 matches 8 bases. CDR1 is MNHEY and CDR2 is SVGAGI in the germline V gene. The CDR3 covers 13 residues. The V gene end was trimmed by 7 bases and the J gene end by 0 bases; junction bases not matched to a gene: 2. The DNA for the CDR3 is TGTGCCAGCACAGCGGGGGCCTCCTACGAGCAGTACTTC. It encodes CASTAGASYEQYF.

This clone has a single count. CDR3 nucleotides: TGTGCCAGCAGCAGGGACAGCGTTAACTATGGCTACACCTTC. Protein: CASSRDSVNYGYTF. The chain couples TRBV7-2 to TRBJ1-2; 7 nucleotides line up with TRBD1. Germline V gene data show CDR1 as SGHTA and CDR2 as FQGNSA. There are 14 residues in the CDR3. Trimming cost V 5 bases and J 1 base; bases outside gene matches: 4.

The chain employs TRBV15 and TRBJ1-3; D may be TRBD1 (5 bases). Trimming took 4 bases from V and 3 from J, leaving 10 bases between them. The germline gives CDR1 LNHNV, CDR2 YYDKDF (reference sequence). The CDR3 is made up of 14 amino acids. In nucleotides, the CDR3 is TGTGCCACCAGCAAGGGCGGGGGTGGAAACACCATATATTTT. Its translation is CATSKGGGGNTIYF.

The V gene is TRBV11-2, the J gene TRBJ1-5, with unresolved D. The CDR3 is 13 residues long. The V end was cut by 1 base, the J end by 5 bases, with 6 bases between. Germline lookup yields CDR1 SGHAT and CDR2 FQNNGV. CDR3 sequence: CASSLAIYQPQHF. The CDR3 DNA reads as TGTGCCAGCAGCTTAGCCATCTATCAGCCCCAGCATTTT.

The CDR3 region is CASGLGLDCKTSTDTQYF. Here the CDR3 DNA reads TGCGCCAGCGGGCTGGGACTAGATTGTAAGACTAGCACAGATACGCAGTATTTT. The V gene is TRBV10-1, the J gene TRBJ2-3; 8 nucleotides line up with TRBD2. CDR3 length equals 18 residues. J lost 0 bases, V lost 8 bases, and 16 bases had no gene match. Germline values: CDR1 WNHNN, CDR2 SYGVQD (reference sequence).

This rearrangement joins TRBV18 to TRBJ1-2; unclear D gene. This CDR3 is 13 amino acids long. V was trimmed by 3 bases and J by 5 bases, leaving 10 bases between them. Germline V gene data show CDR1 as KGHSH and CDR2 as LQKENI. The chain's CDR3 is CASSPEVDYGYTF. In nucleotides, the CDR3 is TGTGCCAGCTCACCGGAAGTCGATTATGGCTACACCTTC.

The V gene is TRBV27, the J gene TRBJ2-7, with D perhaps matching TRBD1 (5 bases). V lost 2 bases, J lost 7 bases, and 12 bases lay in between. The length of the CDR3 is 13 residues. Germline lookup yields CDR1 MNHEY and CDR2 SMNVEV (reference sequence). CDR3 nucleotide sequence: TGTGCCAGCAGTTTAGGCCCCCGGACAGAGCAGTACTTC. Translating gives CASSLGPRTEQYF.

The chain joins TRBV27 to TRBJ1-1; D possibly corresponds to TRBD1 (5 bases). The CDR3 runs to 14 residues. The V gene lost 5 bases and the J gene lost 1 base, with 11 bases spanning the gap. Per germline, CDR1 MNHEY and CDR2 SMNVEV (reference sequence). CDR3 DNA sequence: TGTGCCAGCAGTCTCCAGGGAGGGAACACTGAAGCTTTCTTT. Protein sequence: CASSLQGGNTEAFF.

V is TRBV27 and J is TRBJ2-7, with D tentatively TRBD1 (6 bases). CDR1 MNHEY and CDR2 SMNVEV come from the germline V gene (reference sequence). The CDR3 sequence is 15 residues long. The V and J ends lost 4 bases and 3 bases respectively, with 16 bases between them. In DNA form, the CDR3 reads TGTGCCAGCAGTTCCCGGCCGGGACACCTCTACGAGCAGTACTTC. This encodes CASSSRPGHLYEQYF.

The chain uses TRBV27 and TRBJ1-5; perhaps TRBD1 as D (5 bases). Trimming shortened V by 0 bases and J by 5 bases, and 8 bases separated the two germline ends. There are 14 residues in the CDR3. Germline values: CDR1 MNHEY, CDR2 SMNVEV (reference sequence). The CDR3 spells CASSLSGAHQPQHF. CDR3 DNA: TGTGCCAGCAGTTTATCTGGGGCCCATCAGCCCCAGCATTTT.